Listed below are T cell receptor beta chains from one sample, sequenced in a study of post-analysis software for immune sequencing data. TCRdb reanalysed the PCR reads using MiXCR and keeps one entry per CDR3 protein. The sample shows about half a million distinct CDR3 sequences, around 36% of them seen only once. Sample: blood. These receptors originate from a girl aged 2-17 years with multiple sclerosis. Both conserved end residues are part of each CDR3. D genes are given only for firm matches. The listing skips clone size in some rows; elsewhere it reads once, few, many or a size class.

>16|TRBV9|-|TRBJ2-3|TRBD1
CASSEPGGGRTDTQYF
TGTGCCAGCAGCGAGCCAGGGGGCGGGCGCACAGATACGCAGTATTTT
>16|TRBV6-5|once|TRBJ2-1|TRBD1
CASSHGDGTDYNEQFF
TGTGCCAGCAGTCACGGAGACGGGACAGATTACAATGAGCAGTTCTTC
>16|TRBV7-9|-|TRBJ2-1|-
CASSLAPGGVYNEQFF
TGTGCCAGCAGCTTAGCGCCGGGGGGCGTTTACAATGAGCAGTTCTTC
>15|TRBV5-1|few|TRBJ2-1|TRBD2
CASSLQAGGPDEQFF
TGCGCCAGCAGCTTGCAAGCGGGGGGGCCCGATGAGCAGTTCTTC
>14|TRBV10-1|many|TRBJ2-1|-
CASSEYLGSNEQFF
TGCGCCAGCAGTGAGTATCTGGGCAGCAATGAGCAGTTCTTC
>14|TRBV28|few|TRBJ2-1|TRBD1
CATRQGNDYNEQFF
TGTGCCACCCGACAGGGGAATGACTACAATGAGCAGTTCTTC
>11|TRBV7-9|-|TRBJ1-2|-
CASSSRLGYTF
TGTGCCAGCAGCTCTCGACTAGGCTACACCTTC
>14|TRBV20-1|-|TRBJ2-7|TRBD1
CSARAGDSQGEQYF
TGCAGTGCTAGAGCTGGGGACAGTCAGGGCGAGCAGTACTTC
>16|TRBV28|few|TRBJ2-1|-
CASSFVRDRSYNEQFF
TGTGCCAGCAGTTTTGTAAGGGACCGCTCCTACAATGAGCAGTTCTTC
>16|TRBV15|few|TRBJ2-3|-
CATSGRREWGTDTQYF
TGTGCCACCAGCGGGCGACGGGAGTGGGGCACAGATACGCAGTATTTT
>15|TRBV7-3|few|TRBJ2-3|TRBD2
CASSRAGGSTDTQYF
TGTGCCAGCAGCCGAGCGGGGGGGAGCACAGATACGCAGTATTTT
>15|TRBV20-1|-|TRBJ1-5|-
CSALDSGLPNQPQHF
TGCAGTGCTTTGGACAGTGGGCTTCCCAATCAGCCCCAGCATTTT
>15|TRBV5-5|-|TRBJ1-2|-
CASSLDFVMTYGYTF
TGTGCCAGCAGCTTGGATTTTGTCATGACCTATGGCTACACCTTC
>16|TRBV7-2|few|TRBJ2-4|TRBD1
CASSWAPGQGQDIQYF
TGTGCCAGCAGCTGGGCCCCGGGACAGGGGCAAGACATTCAGTACTTC
>15|TRBV5-1|-|TRBJ2-5|-
CASSSGPGAGETQYF
TGCGCCAGCAGCTCCGGCCCCGGGGCCGGGGAGACCCAGTACTTC
>15|TRBV6-5|-|TRBJ2-7|TRBD1
CASSSTGTGTYEQYF
TGTGCCAGCAGTTCGACCGGGACAGGCACCTACGAGCAGTACTTC
>14|TRBV5-1|few|TRBJ2-5|-
CASSLHANAETQYF
TGCGCCAGCAGCTTGCATGCCAACGCGGAGACCCAGTACTTC
>16|TRBV6-5|once|TRBJ1-1|-
CASSGPGVLVNTEAFF
TGTGCCAGCAGCGGACCGGGAGTTTTGGTGAACACTGAAGCTTTCTTT
>15|TRBV3-1|few|TRBJ2-5|TRBD2
CASSHLTSVGETQYF
TGTGCCAGCAGCCACCTGACTAGCGTGGGAGAGACCCAGTACTTC
>15|TRBV5-1|many|TRBJ2-5|-
CASSWTPGGPETQYF
TGCGCCAGCAGCTGGACCCCTGGGGGGCCAGAGACCCAGTACTTC
>16|TRBV15|many|TRBJ2-1|TRBD2
CATSRPSGLADNEQFF
TGTGCCACCAGCAGACCATCCGGCCTAGCGGACAATGAGCAGTTCTTC
>14|TRBV20-1|-|TRBJ2-3|-
CSARDSSPTDTQYF
TGCAGTGCTAGAGATAGCTCTCCCACAGATACGCAGTATTTT
>15|TRBV28|few|TRBJ1-2|TRBD1
CASSSKWTGGYGYTF
TGTGCCAGCAGTTCAAAATGGACAGGAGGCTATGGCTACACCTTC
>13|TRBV15|-|TRBJ2-7|-
CATSRDSGYEQYF
TGTGCCACCAGCAGAGATTCCGGGTACGAGCAGTACTTC
>16|TRBV3-1|-|TRBJ2-7|TRBD2
CASSQERLAGGGEQYF
TGTGCCAGCAGCCAAGAAAGGCTAGCGGGGGGAGGGGAGCAGTACTTC
>14|TRBV28|-|TRBJ2-5|-
CASRGGQNQETQYF
TGTGCCAGCAGGGGGGGACAGAATCAAGAGACCCAGTACTTC
>14|TRBV6-6|few|TRBJ2-5|-
CASRDGLFQETQYF
TGTGCCAGCAGGGATGGACTTTTTCAAGAGACCCAGTACTTC
>13|TRBV20-1|-|TRBJ2-5|-
CSARDQGRETQYF
TGCAGTGCTAGAGATCAGGGGCGTGAGACCCAGTACTTC
>14|TRBV14|few|TRBJ2-1|TRBD2
CASSQSGGGAEQFF
TGTGCCAGCAGCCAAAGCGGGGGGGGGGCTGAGCAGTTCTTC
>12|TRBV28|-|TRBJ1-2|-
CATEGGNYGYTF
TGTGCCACCGAGGGGGGTAACTATGGCTACACCTTC
>16|TRBV6-5|few|TRBJ2-7|TRBD1
CASSPSTGERAYEQYF
TGTGCCAGCAGTCCATCCACAGGGGAGAGGGCCTACGAGCAGTACTTC
>16|TRBV3-1|-|TRBJ2-5|TRBD2
CASSPLGTSGQETQYF
TGTGCCAGCAGCCCGCTCGGGACTAGCGGGCAAGAGACCCAGTACTTC
>14|TRBV11-2|-|TRBJ2-7|-
CASSSERVSYEQYF
TGTGCCAGCAGCAGCGAGAGGGTCTCCTACGAGCAGTACTTC
>12|TRBV28|-|TRBJ1-6|TRBD1
CAIRDSNSPLHF
TGTGCCATCCGGGACAGCAATTCACCCCTCCACTTT
>16|TRBV27|few|TRBJ1-5|TRBD1
CASSSLRTGPNQPQHF
TGTGCCAGCAGTTCACTACGGACAGGACCCAATCAGCCCCAGCATTTT
>16|TRBV15|-|TRBJ2-1|-
CATSRHRQRVPNEQFF
TGTGCCACCAGCAGACACAGACAGAGGGTCCCCAATGAGCAGTTCTTC
>16|TRBV7-3|-|TRBJ2-2|-
CASSLTQLENTGELFF
TGTGCCAGCAGCTTAACCCAACTAGAGAACACCGGGGAGCTGTTTTTT
>15|TRBV5-1|-|TRBJ1-5|-
CASSWGDGSQGPQHF
TGCGCCAGCAGCTGGGGTGATGGGTCGCAGGGGCCCCAGCATTTT
>17|TRBV6-5|-|TRBJ2-3|-
CASSYLTGATSTDTQYF
TGTGCCAGCAGTTACTTGACCGGGGCGACTAGCACAGATACGCAGTATTTT
>17|TRBV20-1|-|TRBJ2-1|-
CSASRPRGSSIYNEQFF
TGCAGTGCTAGTCGACCCCGGGGCTCTTCGATATACAATGAGCAGTTCTTC
>14|TRBV6-5|-|TRBJ2-3|-
CASRLEMGTDTQYF
TGTGCCAGCAGGTTGGAGATGGGCACAGATACGCAGTATTTT
>16|TRBV4-2|-|TRBJ2-3|TRBD2
CASSALAGIRTDTQYF
TGTGCCAGCAGCGCCCTAGCGGGGATTCGGACAGATACGCAGTATTTT
>17|TRBV12-3/TRBV12-4|-|TRBJ2-3|-
CASHPGELVFGTDTQYF
TGTGCCAGCCACCCGGGGGAACTAGTCTTTGGCACAGATACGCAGTATTTT
>15|TRBV5-6|few|TRBJ1-6|-
CASSRSPSDNSPLHF
TGTGCCAGCAGCCGGAGCCCCAGTGATAATTCACCCCTCCACTTT
>15|TRBV29-1|few|TRBJ2-5|TRBD1
CSAGQAESFQETQYF
TGCAGCGCAGGACAGGCCGAATCTTTCCAAGAGACCCAGTACTTC
>16|TRBV7-2|-|TRBJ2-3|-
CASSRDRSARTDTQYF
TGTGCCAGCAGCAGAGACAGGTCCGCCCGCACAGATACGCAGTATTTT
>13|TRBV6-6|-|TRBJ2-7|-
CASSYRFLGEQYF
TGTGCCAGCAGTTACAGGTTCCTGGGGGAGCAGTACTTC
>13|TRBV29-1|-|TRBJ2-5|-
CSGVGGGGETQYF
TGCAGCGGCGTGGGGGGGGGCGGGGAGACCCAGTACTTC
>16|TRBV12-3/TRBV12-4|-|TRBJ1-1|TRBD1
CASSLRGQSMNTEAFF
TGTGCCAGCAGTTTGAGGGGACAGTCGATGAACACTGAAGCTTTCTTT
>13|TRBV7-2|-|TRBJ1-4|-
CASSSWTGEKLFF
TGTGCCAGCAGCTCCTGGACGGGGGAAAAACTGTTTTTT
>15|TRBV12-3/TRBV12-4|-|TRBJ1-2|-
CASSLALQSGYGYTF
TGTGCCAGCAGCTTGGCACTTCAAAGCGGCTATGGCTACACCTTC
>13|TRBV7-6|-|TRBJ1-1|-
CASSFPGDTEAFF
TGTGCCAGCAGCTTCCCAGGGGACACTGAAGCTTTCTTT
>16|TRBV4-1|-|TRBJ1-6|-
CASSKPGGRNYSPLHF
TGCGCCAGCAGCAAACCGGGAGGGCGGAATTATTCACCCCTCCACTTT
>12|TRBV25-1|many|TRBJ2-7|-
CASSVGGHEQYF
TGTGCCAGCAGTGTTGGGGGCCACGAGCAGTACTTC
>14|TRBV20-1|few|TRBJ2-6|-
CSARRYSGANVLTF
TGCAGTGCCAGGCGGTACTCTGGGGCCAACGTCCTGACTTTC
>20|TRBV27|once|TRBJ1-6|TRBD1
CASSLTQGAGSYPYNSPLHF
TGTGCCAGCAGTTTAACACAGGGGGCTGGTTCGTATCCCTATAATTCACCCCTCCACTTT